The next 13 T cell receptor beta chains were all read from a single sample in a study of CD8+ T cells in alopecia areata. Reverse transcribed after extraction, RNA yielded cDNA as the sequencing template. Libraries were prepared by immunoSEQ multiplex PCR; TCRdb keeps only in-frame clonotypes and omits some of them. The sample holds 150,000 to 200,000 clones; approximately 57% are singletons and the top ten take 0.95% to 1.1%. Treatment indicated: oral pan-JAK inhibitor, 5-10 mg twice daily. This material consisted of CD4+ T cells sorted from blood, taken at week 24, from a patient treated with tofacitinib. These receptor sequences come from a human donor with alopecia areata.

The chain uses TRBV18 and TRBJ2-6; the match to TRBD1 covers 10 bases. The CDR3 is made up of 19 amino acids. J gave up 1 base and V 3 bases, and 9 bases lay outside the gene matches. Per germline, CDR1 KGHSH and CDR2 LQKENI. The CDR3 is CASSPLRQGAISGANVLTF. DNA of the CDR3: TGTGCCAGCTCACCGCTAAGACAGGGGGCAATTTCTGGGGCCAACGTCCTGACTTTC.

V gene TRBV20-1 combines with J gene TRBJ2-5, with D possibly TRBD2 on 5 matching bases. This CDR3 contains 11 residues. The germline CDR1 and CDR2 sequences are DFQATT and SNEGSKA (reference sequence). Trimming stripped 5 bases from V and 5 bases from J, with 9 bases between. CDR3 coding DNA: TGCAGTGCTGAGGTAGCGGAGACCCAGTACTTC. It encodes CSAEVAETQYF.

V is TRBV30 and J is TRBJ1-1; D gene uncertain. The CDR3 covers 12 residues. V dropped 0 bases and J dropped 6 bases, with 8 bases sitting between them. Germline CDR1 is GTSNPN and CDR2 is SVGIG (reference sequence). The CDR3 spells CAWSVRSPEAFF. The CDR3 region has the DNA TGTGCCTGGAGTGTTCGGAGTCCTGAAGCTTTCTTT. Full variable domain (remainder filled in from reference TRBV30 and TRBJ1-1): SQTIHQWPATLVQPVGSPLSLECTVEGTSNPNLYWYRQAAGRGLQLLFYSVGIGQISSEVPQNLSASRPQDRQFILSSKKLLLSDSGFYLCAWSVRSPEAFFGQGTRLTVV.

This clone occurred once. The chain links TRBV9 to TRBJ2-1; D could derive from TRBD1 or TRBD2 (6 bases each). V lost 5 bases and J 11 bases, leaving 14 bases between the germline ends. The CDR3 contains 12 residues. The germline V gene has CDR1 SGDLS and CDR2 YYNGEE. This CDR3 reads CASRPQGGKQFF. As DNA, the CDR3 is TGTGCCAGCAGACCTCAAGGGGGGAAGCAGTTCTTC.

V is TRBV27 and J is TRBJ1-1; the D gene is possibly TRBD1 (5 bases). The CDR3 is 13 amino acids. In germline, CDR1 is MNHEY, CDR2 SMNVEV (reference sequence). The germline V and J ends were trimmed by 6 bases and 8 bases, with 16 bases remaining between them. The CDR3 DNA reads as TGTGCCAGCAGCCTATGGGGCGGGGAGGAAGCTTTCTTT. Protein sequence: CASSLWGGEEAFF.

This CDR3 is CASSRLAGGRGTDTQYF. In DNA, the CDR3 is TGTGCCAGCAGCCGACTAGCGGGGGGGCGGGGCACAGATACGCAGTATTTT. V is TRBV7-2 and J is TRBJ2-3; TRBD2 matches 14 bases. CDR3 length: 17 amino acids. The germline V gene has CDR1 SGHTA and CDR2 FQGNSA. Trimming cost V 5 bases and J 1 base; bases outside gene matches: 5.

The rearrangement joins TRBV2 to TRBJ2-7, with TRBD1 matching over 11 bases. Germline V gene sequence: CDR1 SNHLY, CDR2 FYNNEI. After removal of 6 bases from V and 2 bases from J, the junction contained 9 bases not matched to a gene. CDR3 length equals 16 residues. The CDR3 sequence: CASRRTGGGGAYEQYF. In DNA form, the CDR3 reads TGTGCCAGCAGGAGGACAGGGGGCGGGGGGGCCTACGAGCAGTACTTC.

The chain combines TRBV9 with TRBJ2-1, with TRBD2 identical over 8 bases. The CDR3 sequence is 16 residues long. Per germline, CDR1 SGDLS and CDR2 YYNGEE. The junction had 14 bases not matched to a gene; V was cut back by 0 bases and J by 12 bases. CDR3 protein: CASSVGPSGWAEGQFF. The CDR3 DNA follows: TGTGCCAGCAGCGTAGGACCTAGCGGGTGGGCCGAGGGGCAGTTCTTC.

Only a few counts were recorded for this clone. V is TRBV7-2 and J is TRBJ2-1; no reliable D call. CDR1 and CDR2 (germline): SGHTA, FQGNSA. Trimming removed 7 bases from V and 1 base from J, with 11 bases in between. CDR3 length equals 14 residues. The CDR3 DNA is TGTGCCAGCACCGACCTGGGGTCCTACAATGAGCAGTTCTTC. It is translated as CASTDLGSYNEQFF.

The chain links TRBV30 to TRBJ2-7, with 9 bases matching TRBD1. Germline V CDR1 and CDR2: GTSNPN, SVGIG (reference sequence). The V segment lost 2 bases and the J segment 7 bases; nucleotides outside the gene matches: 6. The CDR3 contains 13 residues. As DNA, the CDR3 is TGTGCCTGGAGTTCCGGGACAGGGTGGGAGCAGTACTTC. It translates to CAWSSGTGWEQYF.

CDR3 in amino acids: CASISSGWGNEQFF. Here the CDR3 DNA reads TGTGCCAGCATTAGTTCGGGATGGGGAAATGAGCAGTTCTTC. This chain connects TRBV11-1 to TRBJ2-1, with D perhaps matching TRBD2 (5 bases). This CDR3 is built from 14 residues. Per the germline V gene, CDR1 is SGHAT and CDR2 is FQDESV (reference sequence). The ends were cut back, 7 bases at V and 7 bases at J, with 17 bases in the middle.

Only a few counts were recorded for this clone. This chain links TRBV29-1 with TRBJ2-1; TRBD2 matches 11 bases. The CDR3 runs to 13 residues. Losses at the gene ends were 3 bases for V and 12 bases for J; bases not matched to a gene: 7. Germline CDR1 is SQVTM and CDR2 is ANQGSEA. The chain's CDR3 is CSVDLAGGLRQFF. The CDR3 DNA follows: TGCAGCGTTGATCTAGCGGGGGGCCTGAGGCAGTTCTTC.

The chain carries TRBV7-3 and TRBJ1-6; weak D call: TRBD1 (6 bases). The V gene lost 1 base and the J gene lost 10 bases, with 14 bases spanning the gap. This CDR3 has 15 amino acids. Germline CDR1 SGHTA, CDR2 FQGTGA. The CDR3 sequence is CASSLKGGISSPLHF. The CDR3 bases are TGTGCCAGCAGCTTAAAGGGGGGAATTTCGTCACCCCTCCACTTT.